This entry lists 11 T cell receptor beta chains sequenced from one sample in a study of CD8 T cells in Susac syndrome. Random-hexamer reverse transcription was applied to roughly 0.45 to 1 ug RNA. MiXCR, applied by TCRdb to the immunoSEQ multiplex PCR reads, yields one record per CDR3 protein. Of some 77,000 distinct CDR3 sequences listed, more than 85% are singletons. Material: CD4+ T cells from PBMCs. The receptors stem from a human donor with Susac syndrome.

This clonotype has just one count. The rearrangement links TRBV9 to TRBJ2-5, with 7 bases lining up with TRBD2. The CDR3 is 16 amino acids. V was clipped by 0 bases and J by 5 bases; unmatched bases: 10. Germline values: CDR1 SGDLS, CDR2 YYNGEE. In nucleotides, the CDR3 is TGTGCCAGCAGCGTAGGAGAGACTCCCGGGAGGGAGACCCAGTACTTC. This sequence encodes CASSVGETPGRETQYF.

The chain is built from TRBV7-2 and TRBJ1-4; 10 bases agree with TRBD1. The ends lost 5 bases at V and 5 bases at J; junction bases unmatched: 2. Germline V lookup: CDR1 SGHTA, CDR2 FQGNSA. The CDR3 contains 14 residues. In nucleotides, the CDR3 is TGTGCCAGCAGCCCGGACAGGGGGAATGAAAAACTGTTTTTT. Translating gives CASSPDRGNEKLFF.

The V call is TRBV6-5, the J call TRBJ2-2; D is perhaps TRBD2 (6 bases). In germline, CDR1 is MNHEY, CDR2 SVGAGI. Trimming cost V 0 bases and J 6 bases, with 8 bases left between them. The CDR3 sequence is 14 residues long. CDR3 in DNA: TGTGCCAGCAGTTACTCCGAGCGGGCCGGGGAGCTGTTTTTT. It translates to CASSYSERAGELFF.

The V and J genes are TRBV7-8 and TRBJ1-5; possibly TRBD1 for D (6 bases). The germline V gene encodes CDR1 SGHVS and CDR2 FQNEAQ. Trimming pared 2 bases from V and 2 bases from J, leaving 10 bases between. The CDR3 is 15 residues long. The CDR3 DNA is TGTGCCAGCAGCTTAAGGGGGGGCCGCAATCAGCCCCAGCATTTT. This encodes CASSLRGGRNQPQHF.

The chain employs TRBV9 and TRBJ2-5; 7 bases fit TRBD1. The trim removed 0 bases at V and 2 bases at J, leaving 4 bases unmatched. Germline CDR1 is SGDLS and CDR2 is YYNGEE. This CDR3 comprises 15 residues. CDR3 sequence (DNA): TGTGCCAGCAGCGTAGAGAGGGGGCAACAAGAGACCCAGTACTTC. It yields the protein CASSVERGQQETQYF.

The rearrangement links TRBV5-4 to TRBJ1-6; TRBD1 matches 9 bases. V shed 3 bases and J 7 bases; nucleotides not matched to a gene: 8. The CDR3 extends over 16 amino acids. Germline CDR1 SGHNT, CDR2 YYREEE (reference sequence). The CDR3 loop is CASSSATDRGNSPLHF. Written as DNA, the CDR3 is TGTGCCAGCAGCTCGGCCACGGACAGGGGCAATTCACCCCTCCACTTT. The full variable domain, completed using reference TRBV5-4 and TRBJ1-6, is ETGVTQSPTHLIKTRGQQVTLRCSSQSGHNTVSWYQQALGQGPQFIFQYYREEENGRGNFPPRFSGLQFPNYSSELNVNALELDDSALYLCASSSATDRGNSPLHFGNGTRLTVT.

This chain links TRBV24-1 with TRBJ2-3; 7 bases match TRBD1. The CDR3 contains 14 residues. Germline CDR1 reads KGHDR; CDR2 reads SFDVKD. Germline trimming cut 7 bases from V and 4 bases from J; bases unmatched to any gene: 7. CDR3 residues: CATRDTGDADTQYF. CDR3 in DNA: TGTGCCACCAGAGATACAGGGGACGCAGATACGCAGTATTTT.

The chain recombines TRBV29-1 with TRBJ2-3, with D unclear. Germline CDR1 reads SQVTM; CDR2 reads ANQGSEA. With 7 bases removed from V and 0 bases from J, the gap between germline ends came to 14 bases. The CDR3 loop spans 14 amino acids. CDR3 loop: CSAVEPGSTDTQYF. The CDR3 nucleotides read TGCAGCGCAGTTGAACCTGGCAGCACAGATACGCAGTATTTT.

The V call is TRBV6-5, the J call TRBJ1-1; a possible D gene is TRBD1 (5 bases). Per germline, CDR1 MNHEY and CDR2 SVGAGI. V was clipped by 2 bases and J by 4 bases, with 11 bases between them. This CDR3 spans 14 amino acids. CDR3 DNA sequence: TGTGCCAGCAGTTACATGGGAGGGGCCACTGAAGCTTTCTTT. This encodes CASSYMGGATEAFF.

CDR3 DNA sequence: TGTGCCAGCAGTTGGGACGGGTACGAGCAGTACTTC. As protein: CASSWDGYEQYF. The rearrangement links TRBV6-2 or TRBV6-3 to TRBJ2-7; D could derive from TRBD1 or TRBD2 (5 bases each). CDR3 size: 12 residues. V shed 4 bases and J shed 4 bases, with 8 bases lying between them. CDR1 MNHEY and CDR2 SVGEGT come from the germline V gene.

The J gene is TRBJ2-6, the V gene TRBV28; maybe TRBD2 (5 bases). Germline-derived CDR1 and CDR2 are MDHEN and SYDVKM. The V end lost 6 bases, the J end lost 1 base, and 16 bases lay between the germline ends. The CDR3 extends over 17 amino acids. The CDR3 DNA follows: TGTGCCAGCAGCGTCAGTGGACTTACTTCTGGGGCCAACGTCCTGACTTTC. Its protein is CASSVSGLTSGANVLTF.